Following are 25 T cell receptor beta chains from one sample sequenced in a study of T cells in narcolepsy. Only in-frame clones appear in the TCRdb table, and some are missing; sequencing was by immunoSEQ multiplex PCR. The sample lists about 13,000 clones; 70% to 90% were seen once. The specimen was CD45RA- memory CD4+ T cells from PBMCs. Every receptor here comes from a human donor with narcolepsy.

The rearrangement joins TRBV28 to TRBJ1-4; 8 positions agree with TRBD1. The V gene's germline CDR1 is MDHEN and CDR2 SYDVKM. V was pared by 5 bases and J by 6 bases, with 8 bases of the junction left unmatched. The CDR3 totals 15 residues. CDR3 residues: CASSPPTGVYEKLFF. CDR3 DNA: TGTGCCAGCAGTCCTCCGACAGGGGTTTATGAAAAACTGTTTTTT.

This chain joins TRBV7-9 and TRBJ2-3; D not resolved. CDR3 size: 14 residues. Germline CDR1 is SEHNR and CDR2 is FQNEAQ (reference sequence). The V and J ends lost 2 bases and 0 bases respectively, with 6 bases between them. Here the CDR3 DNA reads TGTGCCAGCAGCTTACTTCCTAGCACAGATACGCAGTATTTT. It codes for CASSLLPSTDTQYF. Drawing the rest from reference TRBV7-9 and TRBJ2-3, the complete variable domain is DTGVSQNPRHKITKRGQNVTFRCDPISEHNRLYWYRQTLGQGPEFLTYFQNEAQLEKSRLLSDRFSAERPKGSFSTLEIQRTEQGDSAMYLCASSLLPSTDTQYFGPGTRLTVL.

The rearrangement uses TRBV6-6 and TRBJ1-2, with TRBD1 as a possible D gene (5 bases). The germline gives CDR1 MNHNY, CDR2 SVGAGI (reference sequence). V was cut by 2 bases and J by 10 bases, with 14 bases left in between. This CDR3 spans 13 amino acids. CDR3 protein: CASSYPVDRDYTF. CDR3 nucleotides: TGTGCCAGCAGTTACCCAGTCGACAGAGACTACACCTTC.

CDR3 sequence (DNA): TGTGCCAGTAGAACAGACAGGGGACGCTACAATGAGCAGTTCTTC. Its translation: CASRTDRGRYNEQFF. The V and J genes are TRBV19 and TRBJ2-1; 8 bases fit TRBD1. The V gene's germline CDR1 is LNHDA and CDR2 SQIVND (reference sequence). The CDR3 sequence is 15 residues long. V dropped 6 bases and J dropped 3; count of bases not matched to a gene: 7.

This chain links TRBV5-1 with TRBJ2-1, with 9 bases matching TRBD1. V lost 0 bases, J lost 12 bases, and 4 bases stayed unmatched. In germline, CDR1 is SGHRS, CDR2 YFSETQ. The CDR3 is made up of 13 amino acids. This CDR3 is CASSLDDRGGQFF. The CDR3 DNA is TGCGCCAGCAGCTTGGATGACAGGGGGGGGCAGTTCTTC.

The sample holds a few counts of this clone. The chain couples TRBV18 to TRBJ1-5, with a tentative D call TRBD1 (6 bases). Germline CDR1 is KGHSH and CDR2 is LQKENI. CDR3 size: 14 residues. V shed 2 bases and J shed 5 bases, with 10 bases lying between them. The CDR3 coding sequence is TGTGCCAGCTCACCATCAGGGGACCATCAGCCCCAGCATTTT. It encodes CASSPSGDHQPQHF.

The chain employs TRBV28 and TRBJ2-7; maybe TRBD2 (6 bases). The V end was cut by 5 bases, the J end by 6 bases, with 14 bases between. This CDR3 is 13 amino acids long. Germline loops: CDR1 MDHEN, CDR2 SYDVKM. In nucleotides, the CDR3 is TGTGCCAGCAGTGCGACTAGATTAGGCGAGCAGTACTTC. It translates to CASSATRLGEQYF.

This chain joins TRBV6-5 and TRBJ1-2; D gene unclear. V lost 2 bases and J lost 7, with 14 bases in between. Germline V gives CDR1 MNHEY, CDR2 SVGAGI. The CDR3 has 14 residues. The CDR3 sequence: CASSYDGVVSGYTF. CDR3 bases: TGTGCCAGCAGTTACGACGGGGTGGTCTCTGGCTACACCTTC.

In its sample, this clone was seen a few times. CDR3 nucleotides: TGCGCCAGCAGCCGTACAGACTACTCTGGAAACACCATATATTTT. The encoded protein is CASSRTDYSGNTIYF. The gene calls are TRBV4-1 and TRBJ1-3; D ambiguous. The CDR3 is made up of 15 amino acids. With 4 bases removed from V and 0 bases from J, the gap between germline ends came to 10 bases. Per germline, CDR1 MGHRA and CDR2 YSYEKL.

The CDR3 is CSVEAFGTGGKNGYTF. The CDR3 coding sequence is TGCAGCGTTGAAGCTTTTGGTACAGGGGGCAAGAATGGCTACACCTTC. J is TRBJ1-2 and V is TRBV29-1; 9 bases match TRBD1. Germline-derived CDR1 and CDR2 are SQVTM and ANQGSEA. The CDR3 has 16 amino acids. The ends lost 1 base at V and 6 bases at J; junction bases unmatched: 12.

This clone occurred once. CDR3 in amino acids: CASSIEGGYSYNEQFF. The CDR3 DNA reads TGTGCCAGTAGTATAGAGGGCGGGTACTCCTACAATGAGCAGTTCTTC. This sequence joins TRBV19 and TRBJ2-1; TRBD2 is a possible D gene (5 bases). V was trimmed by 0 bases and J by 0 bases, leaving 9 bases between them. The CDR3 sequence is 16 residues long. Per the germline V gene, CDR1 is LNHDA and CDR2 is SQIVND (reference sequence).

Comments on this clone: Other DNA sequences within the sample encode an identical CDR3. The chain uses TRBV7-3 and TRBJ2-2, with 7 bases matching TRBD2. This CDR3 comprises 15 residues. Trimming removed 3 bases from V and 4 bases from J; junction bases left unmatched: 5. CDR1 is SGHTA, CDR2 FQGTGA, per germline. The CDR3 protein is CASSLGGGGTGELFF. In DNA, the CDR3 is TGTGCCAGCAGCTTGGGCGGGGGTGGCACCGGGGAGCTGTTTTTT.

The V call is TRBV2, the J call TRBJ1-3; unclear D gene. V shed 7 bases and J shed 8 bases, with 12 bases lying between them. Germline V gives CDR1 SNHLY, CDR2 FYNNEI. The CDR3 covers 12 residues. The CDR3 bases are TGTGCCAGCATCTATAACGGGGACACCATATATTTT. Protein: CASIYNGDTIYF.

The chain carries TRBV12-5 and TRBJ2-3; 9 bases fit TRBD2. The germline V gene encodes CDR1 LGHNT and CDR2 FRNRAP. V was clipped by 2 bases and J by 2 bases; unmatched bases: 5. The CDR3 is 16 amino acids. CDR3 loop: CASGLFLAGTTDTQYF. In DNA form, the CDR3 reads TGTGCTAGTGGTTTGTTTCTAGCGGGAACCACAGATACGCAGTATTTT.

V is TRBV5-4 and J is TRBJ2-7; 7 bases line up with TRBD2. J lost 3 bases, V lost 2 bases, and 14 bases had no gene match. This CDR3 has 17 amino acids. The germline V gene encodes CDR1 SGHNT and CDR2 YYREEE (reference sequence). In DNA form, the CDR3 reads TGTGCCAGCAGCTTTCCAAGAGGGGCTAGCGGTATCTACGAGCAGTACTTC. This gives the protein CASSFPRGASGIYEQYF.

The CDR3 protein is CASSIDRGGNEQFF. The CDR3 coding sequence is TGTGCCAGTAGTATTGACAGGGGTGGCAATGAGCAGTTCTTC. The genes are TRBV19 and TRBJ2-1, with 8 bases that match TRBD1. From germline, CDR1 is LNHDA and CDR2 SQIVND (reference sequence). Trimming at V came to 3 bases and at J to 6 bases, leaving 4 bases not matched to a gene. The CDR3 length is 14 residues.

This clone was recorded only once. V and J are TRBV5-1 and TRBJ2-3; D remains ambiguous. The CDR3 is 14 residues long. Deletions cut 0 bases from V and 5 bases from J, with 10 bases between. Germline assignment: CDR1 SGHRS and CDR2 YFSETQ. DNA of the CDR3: TGCGCCAGCAGCTTGGTCGAAACCGGAGATACGCAGTATTTT. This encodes CASSLVETGDTQYF. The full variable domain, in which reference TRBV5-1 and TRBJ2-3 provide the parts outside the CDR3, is KAGVTQTPRYLIKTRGQQVTLSCSPISGHRSVSWYQQTPGQGLQFLFEYFSETQRNKGNFPGRFSGRQFSNSRSEMNVSTLELGDSALYLCASSLVETGDTQYFGPGTRLTVL.

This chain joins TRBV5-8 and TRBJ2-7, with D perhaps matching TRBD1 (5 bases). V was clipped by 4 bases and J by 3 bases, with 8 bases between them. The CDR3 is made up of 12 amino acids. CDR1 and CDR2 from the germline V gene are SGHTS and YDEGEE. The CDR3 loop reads CASSRTHYEQYF. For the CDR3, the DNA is TGTGCCAGCAGCCGGACACACTACGAGCAGTACTTC.

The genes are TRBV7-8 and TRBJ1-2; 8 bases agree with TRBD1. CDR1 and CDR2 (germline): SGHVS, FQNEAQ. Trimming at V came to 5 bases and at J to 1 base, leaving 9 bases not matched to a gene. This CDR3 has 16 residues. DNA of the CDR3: TGTGCCAGCAGCCTAACAGTTGGACAGGGTAACTATGGCTACACCTTC. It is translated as CASSLTVGQGNYGYTF.

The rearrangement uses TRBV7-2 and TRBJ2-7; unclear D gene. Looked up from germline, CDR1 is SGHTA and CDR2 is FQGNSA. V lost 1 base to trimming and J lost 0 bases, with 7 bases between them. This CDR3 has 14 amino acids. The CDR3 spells CASSLVPGSYEQYF. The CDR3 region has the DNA TGTGCCAGCAGCTTAGTTCCGGGCTCCTACGAGCAGTACTTC. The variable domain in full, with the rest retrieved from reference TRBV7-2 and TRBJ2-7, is GAGVSQSPSNKVTEKGKDVELRCDPISGHTALYWYRQSLGQGLEFLIYFQGNSAPDKSGLPSDRFSAERTGGSVSTLTIQRTQQEDSAVYLCASSLVPGSYEQYFGPGTRLTVT.

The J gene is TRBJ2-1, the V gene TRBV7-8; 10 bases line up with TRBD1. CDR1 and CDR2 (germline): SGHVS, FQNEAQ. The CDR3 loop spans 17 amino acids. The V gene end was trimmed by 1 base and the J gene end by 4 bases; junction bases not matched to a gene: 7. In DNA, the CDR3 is TGTGCCAGCAGCTTAGTTCACGGGACAGGGGCGTACAATGAGCAGTTCTTC. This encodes CASSLVHGTGAYNEQFF.

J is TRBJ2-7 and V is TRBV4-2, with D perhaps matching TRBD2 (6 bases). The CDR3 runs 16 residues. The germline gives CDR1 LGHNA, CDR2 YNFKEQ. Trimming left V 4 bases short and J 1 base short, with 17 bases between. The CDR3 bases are TGTGCCAGCAGCCCCGAGGGCGGGGCAAATTCCTACGAGCAGTACTTC. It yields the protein CASSPEGGANSYEQYF.

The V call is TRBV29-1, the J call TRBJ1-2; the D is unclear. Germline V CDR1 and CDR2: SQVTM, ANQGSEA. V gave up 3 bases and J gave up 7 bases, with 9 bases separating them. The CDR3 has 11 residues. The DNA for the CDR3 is TGCAGCGTTGATGGGCTGGCTGGCTACACCTTC. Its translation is CSVDGLAGYTF.

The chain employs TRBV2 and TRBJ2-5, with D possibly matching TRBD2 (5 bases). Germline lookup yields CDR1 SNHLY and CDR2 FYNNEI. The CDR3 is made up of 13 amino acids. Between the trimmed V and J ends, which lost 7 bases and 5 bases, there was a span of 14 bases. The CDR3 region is CASTSAGRETQYF. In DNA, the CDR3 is TGTGCCAGCACGAGTGCGGGTCGGGAGACCCAGTACTTC.

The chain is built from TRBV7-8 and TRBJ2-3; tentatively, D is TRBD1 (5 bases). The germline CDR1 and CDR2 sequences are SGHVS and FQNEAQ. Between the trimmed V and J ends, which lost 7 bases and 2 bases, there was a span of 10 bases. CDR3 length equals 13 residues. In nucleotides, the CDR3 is TGTGCCAGCAACAGGAGATTCACAGATACGCAGTATTTT. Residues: CASNRRFTDTQYF.